The 8 T cell receptor beta chains given below trace back to one sample, sequenced in a study of shared clonotypes between healthy human individuals. The repertoire was sequenced with immunoSEQ multiplex PCR; TCRdb's copy has only in-frame clones and lacks some. The sample includes approximately 940,000 clones, approximately 80% of them seen just once. Sequenced material: memory CD4+ T cells sorted from blood. The subset denotes: CD45RA-negative fraction. Receptors originate from a man aged 18 to 30 in good health.

The CDR3: CASSSSGGDDEQYF. As DNA, the CDR3 is TGTGCCAGCAGTTCTAGCGGGGGGGACGACGAGCAGTACTTC. J is TRBJ2-7 and V is TRBV6-5, with 12 bases identical to TRBD2. This CDR3 is 14 amino acids long. The germline CDR1 and CDR2 sequences are MNHEY and SVGAGI. Trimming removed 4 bases from V and 5 bases from J; junction bases left unmatched: 3.

This chain joins TRBV29-1 and TRBJ2-1; 15 bases align to TRBD2. After removal of 4 bases from V and 7 bases from J, the junction contained 11 bases not matched to a gene. Germline lookup yields CDR1 SQVTM and CDR2 ANQGSEA. CDR3 length: 17 residues. CDR3 DNA sequence: TGCAGCGTTGGGCTTCCCGGGACTAGCGGGGGGAGGAATGAGCAGTTCTTC. Encoded protein: CSVGLPGTSGGRNEQFF.

This clone was seen a handful of times. The chain is built from TRBV30 and TRBJ1-5, with TRBD1 as a possible D gene (6 bases). This CDR3 has 15 amino acids. Germline lookup yields CDR1 GTSNPN and CDR2 SVGIG (reference sequence). Between the trimmed V and J ends, which lost 0 bases and 0 bases, there was a span of 9 bases. The CDR3 loop is CAWSVRGISNQPQHF. DNA for the CDR3: TGTGCCTGGAGTGTAAGGGGGATTAGCAATCAGCCCCAGCATTTT.

The chain employs TRBV11-2 and TRBJ1-4; the D gene is possibly TRBD1 (5 bases). The CDR3 contains 15 residues. V lost 4 bases, J lost 3 bases, and 12 bases lay in between. Looked up from germline, CDR1 is SGHAT and CDR2 is FQNNGV. CDR3 sequence: CASSSQENSNEKLFF. The CDR3 DNA reads as TGTGCCAGCAGCTCACAGGAGAACTCTAATGAAAAACTGTTTTTT.

This chain connects TRBV15 to TRBJ2-5, with 7 bases matching TRBD2. J lost 5 bases, V lost 3 bases, and 6 bases had no gene match. This CDR3 contains 14 residues. CDR1 LNHNV and CDR2 YYDKDF come from the germline V gene (reference sequence). The CDR3 DNA is TGTGCCACCAGCAGGACTAGCTTTGTGGAGACCCAGTACTTC. It yields the protein CATSRTSFVETQYF. Full variable domain (remainder filled in from reference TRBV15 and TRBJ2-5): DAMVIQNPRYQVTQFGKPVTLSCSQTLNHNVMYWYQQKSSQAPKLLFHYYDKDFNNEADTPDNFQSRRPNTSFCFLDIRSPGLGDTAMYLCATSRTSFVETQYFGPGTRLLVL.

The J gene is TRBJ1-6, the V gene TRBV2, with a possible D match to TRBD1 (5 bases). This CDR3 has 12 residues. Germline values: CDR1 SNHLY, CDR2 FYNNEI. V lost 4 bases and J lost 7, with 5 bases in between. The chain's CDR3 is CASSAGNSPLHF. The CDR3 nucleotides are TGTGCCAGCAGTGCAGGGAATTCACCCCTCCACTTT.

The chain links TRBV11-3 to TRBJ2-3, with TRBD2 identical over 7 bases. This CDR3 has 16 residues. Germline CDR1 is SGHNT and CDR2 is YENEEA. V lost 5 bases to trimming and J lost 0 bases; unmatched junction nucleotides: 8. CDR3 residues: CASSPGLDPSTDTQYF. CDR3 nucleotide sequence: TGTGCCAGCAGCCCAGGACTAGACCCTAGCACAGATACGCAGTATTTT.

The CDR3 nucleotides are TGTGCCAGCAGCCTCTGGCAGGGAACCTACGAGCAGTACTTC. Translated: CASSLWQGTYEQYF. The V and J genes are TRBV11-2 and TRBJ2-7; perhaps TRBD1 as D (5 bases). CDR3 length equals 14 residues. Germline V gives CDR1 SGHAT, CDR2 FQNNGV. The V gene lost 5 bases and the J gene lost 2 bases, with 13 bases spanning the gap.